The 11 T cell receptor beta chains reported below all come from one sample, sequenced in a study of STAT5B mutations in CD4+ large granular lymphocyte leukemia. TCRdb keeps only in-frame clones here, not all; method: immunoSEQ multiplex PCR. The table records around 33,000 clones, approximately 79% of them present only once. The source material was CD4+ T cells from blood buffy coats. The source is a human donor in good health.

This chain uses TRBV14 with TRBJ2-1, with D possibly being TRBD2 (7 bases). The ends were cut back, 2 bases at V and 12 bases at J, with 11 bases in the middle. Germline CDR1 is SGHDN and CDR2 is FVKESK. This CDR3 spans 12 amino acids. This chain's CDR3 is CASSQKGGVQFF. The CDR3 DNA sequence: TGTGCCAGCAGCCAAAAGGGGGGGGTGCAGTTCTTC. Full variable domain (missing parts from reference TRBV14 and TRBJ2-1): EAGVTQFPSHSVIEKGQTVTLRCDPISGHDNLYWYRRVMGKEIKFLLHFVKESKQDESGMPNNRFLAERTGGTYSTLKVQPAELEDSGVYFCASSQKGGVQFFGPGTRLTVL.

This clone appeared once. V gene TRBV6-1 combines with J gene TRBJ1-5, with 9 positions matching TRBD1. The CDR3 has 14 residues. Germline loops: CDR1 MNHNS, CDR2 SASEGT. V trimming: 6 bases; J trimming: 5 bases; junction bases outside the gene matches: 5. The CDR3 region has the DNA TGTGCCAGCAGGAGGACAGGGGAGGATCAGCCCCAGCATTTT. It codes for CASRRTGEDQPQHF.

The rearrangement uses TRBV11-2 and TRBJ2-1; a possible D gene is TRBD2 (6 bases). Looked up from germline, CDR1 is SGHAT and CDR2 is FQNNGV. Trimming removed 1 base at V and 2 bases at J, with 15 bases between. The CDR3 extends over 17 amino acids. The DNA for the CDR3 is TGTGCCAGCAGCTTAGGGGCGTTGGGACTTACCTACAATGAGCAGTTCTTC. Translating it yields CASSLGALGLTYNEQFF.

The DNA of the CDR3 is TGCGCCAGCAGCTTGGAAGCTTGGGGGACCTCGCCAGATACGCAGTATTTT. Protein product: CASSLEAWGTSPDTQYF. The chain couples TRBV5-1 to TRBJ2-3, with D possibly called TRBD1 or TRBD2 (5 bases each). The germline V and J ends were trimmed by 0 bases and 4 bases, with 18 bases remaining between them. This CDR3 has 17 amino acids. The germline V gene encodes CDR1 SGHRS and CDR2 YFSETQ.

The V call is TRBV6-1, the J call TRBJ2-5; D uncertain. TRBJ2-7 explains the end of the DNA better; the J call may be wrong. The CDR3 has 12 amino acids. Per germline, CDR1 MNHNS and CDR2 SASEGT. The CDR3 coding sequence is TGTGCCAGCACTGGGGTTTTAAGCGAGCAGTACTTC. Amino acids: CASTGVLSEQYF.

The CDR3, as DNA: TGTGCCAGCAGCCTACAGGGGCGCGGCAATCAGCCCCAGCATTTT. Translated: CASSLQGRGNQPQHF. The chain combines TRBV6-6 with TRBJ1-5, with 7 nucleotides matching TRBD1. The CDR3 is 15 residues long. V lost 6 bases and J lost 2; bases outside the gene matches: 7. Germline CDR1 MNHNY, CDR2 SVGAGI (reference sequence).

This clone was seen more than once but under ten times. The rearrangement links TRBV5-4 to TRBJ1-2; TRBD1 is a possible D gene (5 bases). Trimming stripped 4 bases from V and 6 bases from J, with 10 bases between. The CDR3 length is 12 residues. The germline gives CDR1 SGHNT, CDR2 YYREEE (reference sequence). Here the CDR3 reads CASSKQEDGYTF. CDR3 in DNA: TGTGCCAGCAGCAAACAGGAGGATGGCTACACCTTC.

The CDR3 sequence is CASSTGQQNSPLHF. In DNA form, the CDR3 reads TGTGCCAGCAGTACGGGACAACAAAATTCACCCCTCCACTTT. This chain links TRBV2 with TRBJ1-6, with D tentatively TRBD1 (6 bases). Trimming left V 5 bases short and J 7 bases short, with 12 bases between. The CDR3 contains 14 residues. The germline CDR1 and CDR2 sequences are SNHLY and FYNNEI.

Only one count was recorded for this clone. This rearrangement joins TRBV7-7 to TRBJ2-2; a weak D match, TRBD1 (6 bases). V lost 5 bases and J lost 3, with 13 bases in between. This CDR3 contains 15 residues. Germline CDR1 reads SSHAT; CDR2 reads FNYEAQ (reference sequence). The CDR3 DNA is TGTGCCAGCAGCCCCGGGACAAGTTACACCGGGGAGCTGTTTTTT. Amino acids: CASSPGTSYTGELFF.

V and J are TRBV6-5 and TRBJ1-1, with D perhaps TRBD1 (5 bases). Trimming cost V 4 bases and J 1 base, with 10 bases left between them. This CDR3 has 14 amino acids. CDR1 is MNHEY and CDR2 is SVGAGI in the germline V gene. The CDR3 bases are TGTGCCAGCAGTTCTAGGGGACGGAACACTGAAGCTTTCTTT. This sequence encodes CASSSRGRNTEAFF.

This clone was detected only once. V usage is TRBV30 and J usage is TRBJ1-1, with D perhaps matching TRBD1 (6 bases). Trimming took off 2 bases at V and 3 bases at J, with 13 bases between the two ends. CDR3 length: 14 residues. CDR1 is GTSNPN, CDR2 SVGIG, per germline (reference sequence). In nucleotides, the CDR3 is TGTGCCTGGAGTCCCCGTAGGGGGGACACTGAAGCTTTCTTT. Protein sequence: CAWSPRRGDTEAFF.